This T cell receptor (beta chain) was recorded in a study of blood T cell repertoires in COVID-19. The wider study: T cells, B-cell-depleted T cells, or PBMCs supplied cDNA or gDNA.

Deletions cut 5 bases from V and 0 bases from J, with 13 bases between. The V gene's germline CDR1 is LNHDA and CDR2 SQIVND (reference sequence). The CDR3 spans 15 residues. Per the original methods: Reference gene primers were amplified, and this amplification served to estimate nucleated cell counts. Some clones are missing from TCRdb's copy, which holds only in-frame ones; the method was immunoSEQ multiplex PCR. The D gene and trimming were derived from the DNA, and the V and J assignments and clone size from that table. Of about 180,000 clones listed, about 88% are singletons. The material sequenced was peripheral blood. V usage is TRBV19 and J usage is TRBJ1-2, with unresolved D. The clonotype originates from a woman aged 25 to 39 with active or convalescent COVID-19. The CDR3 loop is CASSVSGRANYGYTF. The CDR3 DNA reads TGTGCCAGTAGTGTCTCCGGGAGAGCTAACTATGGCTACACCTTC.